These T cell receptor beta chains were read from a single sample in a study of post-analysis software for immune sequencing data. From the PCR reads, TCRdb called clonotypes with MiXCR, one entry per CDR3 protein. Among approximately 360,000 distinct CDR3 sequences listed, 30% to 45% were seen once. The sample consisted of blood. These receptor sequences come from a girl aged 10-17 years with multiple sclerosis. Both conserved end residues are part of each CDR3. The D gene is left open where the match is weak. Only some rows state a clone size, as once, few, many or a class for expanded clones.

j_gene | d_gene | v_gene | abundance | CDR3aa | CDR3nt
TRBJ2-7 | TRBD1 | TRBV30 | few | CAWATGGAPYEQYF | TGTGCCTGGGCGACAGGGGGCGCCCCCTACGAGCAGTACTTC
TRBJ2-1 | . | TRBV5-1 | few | CASSLSLHEQFF | TGCGCCAGCAGCTTGAGTCTTCATGAGCAGTTCTTC
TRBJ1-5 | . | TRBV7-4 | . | CSSGIRSNQPQHF | TGCTCGTCAGGGATACGGAGCAATCAGCCCCAGCATTTT
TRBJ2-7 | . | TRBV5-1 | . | CASSLGSLISEQYF | TGCGCCAGCAGCTTGGGCTCGCTCATAAGCGAGCAGTACTTC
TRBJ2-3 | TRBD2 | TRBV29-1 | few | CSVEASGGGDTQYF | TGCAGCGTTGAGGCTAGCGGGGGGGGCGATACGCAGTATTTT
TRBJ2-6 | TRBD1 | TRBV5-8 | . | CASSARQGVSFSGANVLTF | TGTGCCAGCAGCGCCCGACAGGGGGTGTCTTTCTCTGGGGCCAACGTCCTGACTTTC
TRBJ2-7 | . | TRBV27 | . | CASSQWDGTEQYF | TGTGCCAGCAGTCAATGGGACGGTACCGAGCAGTACTTC
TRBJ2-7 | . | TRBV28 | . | CASSLLDGGRSLYEQYF | TGTGCCAGCAGTTTATTAGATGGAGGGCGGTCACTCTACGAGCAGTACTTC
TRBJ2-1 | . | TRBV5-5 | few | CASSLGRGFPYNEQFF | TGTGCCAGCAGCTTGGGCAGGGGCTTTCCCTACAATGAGCAGTTCTTC
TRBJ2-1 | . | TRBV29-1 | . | CSVKGRITMDQFF | TGCAGCGTTAAGGGACGGATTACAATGGACCAGTTCTTC
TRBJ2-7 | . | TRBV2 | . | CASSVQGVNEQYF | TGTGCCAGCAGTGTCCAGGGAGTCAACGAGCAGTACTTC
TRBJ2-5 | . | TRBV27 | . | CASGERGIETQYF | TGTGCCAGCGGGGAACGTGGGATTGAGACCCAGTACTTC
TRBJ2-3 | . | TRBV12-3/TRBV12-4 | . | CASSWGRTDSTDTQYF | TGTGCCAGCAGTTGGGGTCGGACGGATAGCACAGATACGCAGTATTTT
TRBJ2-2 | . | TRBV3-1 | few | CASSQLRQIDTGELFF | TGTGCCAGCAGCCAATTGCGACAGATAGACACCGGGGAGCTGTTTTTT
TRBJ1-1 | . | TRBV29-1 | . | CSVTRTNTEAFF | TGCAGCGTCACTAGGACGAACACTGAAGCTTTCTTT
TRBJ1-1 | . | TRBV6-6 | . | CASSYLAEAFF | TGTGCCAGCAGTTACTTAGCTGAAGCTTTCTTT
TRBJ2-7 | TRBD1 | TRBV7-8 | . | CASSSTTGTGGEQYF | TGTGCCAGCAGCTCTACGACCGGGACAGGAGGCGAGCAGTACTTC
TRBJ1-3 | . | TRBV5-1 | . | CASSLEGFTGNTIYF | TGCGCCAGCAGCTTGGAGGGGTTCACTGGAAACACCATATATTTT
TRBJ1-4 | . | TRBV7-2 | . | CASSSRGGNEKLFF | TGTGCCAGCAGTTCCCGGGGGGGCAATGAAAAACTGTTTTTT
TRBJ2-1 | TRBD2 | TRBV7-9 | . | CASSIRASGSYNEQFF | TGTGCCAGCAGCATCCGGGCTAGCGGCTCCTACAATGAGCAGTTCTTC
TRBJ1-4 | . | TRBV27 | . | CASSTIYNRDQNEKLFF | TGTGCCAGCAGTACTATCTACAACAGGGATCAGAATGAAAAACTGTTTTTT
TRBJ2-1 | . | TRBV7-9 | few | CASSLGLGDREQFF | TGTGCCAGCAGCTTAGGTCTGGGCGACCGGGAGCAGTTCTTC
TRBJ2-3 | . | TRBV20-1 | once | CSARGGTDHTQYF | TGCAGTGCTAGAGGCGGGACAGACCATACGCAGTATTTT
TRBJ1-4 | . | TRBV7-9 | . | CASSLEVLNEKLFF | TGTGCCAGCAGCTTAGAGGTCCTTAATGAAAAACTGTTTTTT
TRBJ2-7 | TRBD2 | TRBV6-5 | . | CASSYSTGGPYEQYF | TGTGCCAGCAGTTACTCGACGGGGGGGCCCTACGAGCAGTACTTC
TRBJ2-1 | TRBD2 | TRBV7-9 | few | CASSREWEGKRGNEQFF | TGTGCCAGCAGCCGGGAGTGGGAGGGGAAGAGGGGCAATGAGCAGTTCTTC
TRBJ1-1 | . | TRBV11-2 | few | CASGQQLNTEAFF | TGTGCCAGCGGGCAACAGTTGAACACTGAAGCTTTCTTT